The sequence of this T cell receptor beta chain was determined in a study of blood T cell repertoires in COVID-19. Those who participated ranged in age from roughly 18 to 100 years and resided in roughly 26 US areas. Cohort placement rested on clinical history that participants reported themselves. Source study methods: Cell counts per sample came from amplifying reference gene primers. TCRdb keeps only in-frame clones here, not all; method: immunoSEQ multiplex PCR. The DNA gave D and trimming, while V, J and clone size come from that table. The sample records about 230,000 clones, 70% to 90% being singletons. Germline values: CDR1 SGHNT, CDR2 YYREEE (reference sequence). V lost 4 bases, J lost 2 bases, and 8 bases stayed unmatched. This CDR3 contains 15 residues.

The gene calls are TRBV5-4 and TRBJ2-7, with 8 nucleotides matching TRBD2. This sequence originates from a woman aged 35 to 49 with acute COVID-19. Sequenced material: PBMCs or T cells enriched from blood (not recorded which). CDR3 sequence (DNA): TGTGCCAGCAGCCCCGTTCGGGGGGGACCCTACGAGCAGTACTTC. Translating gives CASSPVRGGPYEQYF.